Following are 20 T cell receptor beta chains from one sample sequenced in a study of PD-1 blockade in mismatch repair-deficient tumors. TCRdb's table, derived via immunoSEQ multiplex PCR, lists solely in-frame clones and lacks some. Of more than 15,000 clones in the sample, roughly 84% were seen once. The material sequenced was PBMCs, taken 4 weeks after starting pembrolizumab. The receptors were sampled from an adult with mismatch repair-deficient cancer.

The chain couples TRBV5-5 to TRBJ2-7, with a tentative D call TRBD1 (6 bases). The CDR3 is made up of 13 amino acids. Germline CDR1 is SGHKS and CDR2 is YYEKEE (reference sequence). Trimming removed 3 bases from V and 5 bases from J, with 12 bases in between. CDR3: CASSSPDRDEQYF. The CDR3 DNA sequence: TGTGCCAGCAGCTCACCGGACAGAGACGAGCAGTACTTC.

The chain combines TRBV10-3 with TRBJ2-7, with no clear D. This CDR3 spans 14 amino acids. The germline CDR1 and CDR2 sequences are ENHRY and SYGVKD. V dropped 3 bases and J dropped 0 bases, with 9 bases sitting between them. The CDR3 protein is CAISDLVSSYEQYF. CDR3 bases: TGTGCCATCAGTGACCTAGTGAGCTCCTACGAGCAGTACTTC.

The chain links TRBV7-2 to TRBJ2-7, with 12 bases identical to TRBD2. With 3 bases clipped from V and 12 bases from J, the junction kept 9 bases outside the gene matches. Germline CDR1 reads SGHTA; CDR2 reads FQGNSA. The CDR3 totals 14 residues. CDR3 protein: CASSFATSGRGVYF. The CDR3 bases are TGTGCCAGCAGCTTCGCGACTAGCGGGAGAGGGGTGTACTTC. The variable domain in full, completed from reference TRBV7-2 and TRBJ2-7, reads GAGVSQSPSNKVTEKGKDVELRCDPISGHTALYWYRQSLGQGLEFLIYFQGNSAPDKSGLPSDRFSAERTGGSVSTLTIQRTQQEDSAVYLCASSFATSGRGVYFGPGTRLTVT.

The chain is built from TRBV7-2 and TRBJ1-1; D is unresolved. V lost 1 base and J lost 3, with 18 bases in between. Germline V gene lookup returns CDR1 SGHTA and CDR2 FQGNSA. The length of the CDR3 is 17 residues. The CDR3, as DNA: TGTGCCAGCAGCTTAGGGACTTCTCCCTTTGGGGACACTGAAGCTTTCTTT. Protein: CASSLGTSPFGDTEAFF.

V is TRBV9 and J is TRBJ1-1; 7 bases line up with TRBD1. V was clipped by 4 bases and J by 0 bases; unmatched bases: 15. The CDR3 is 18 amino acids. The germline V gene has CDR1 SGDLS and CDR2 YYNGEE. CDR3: CASSLTGQAVSLNTEAFF. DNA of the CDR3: TGTGCCAGCAGCCTAACAGGACAGGCCGTATCATTGAACACTGAAGCTTTCTTT.

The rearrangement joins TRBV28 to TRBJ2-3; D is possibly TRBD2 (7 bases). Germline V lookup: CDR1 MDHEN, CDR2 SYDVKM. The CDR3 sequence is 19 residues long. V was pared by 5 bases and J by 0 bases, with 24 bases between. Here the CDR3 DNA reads TGTGCCAGCAGTGACCTAGGGGGGGGAGCGTTGGGAAGCACAGATACGCAGTATTTT. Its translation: CASSDLGGGALGSTDTQYF. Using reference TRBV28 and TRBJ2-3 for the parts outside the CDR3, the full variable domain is DVKVTQSSRYLVKRTGEKVFLECVQDMDHENMFWYRQDPGLGLRLIYFSYDVKMKEKGDIPEGYSVSREKKERFSLILESASTNQTSMYLCASSDLGGGALGSTDTQYFGPGTRLTVL.

CDR3 in amino acids: CASSKKGPLQSSYEQYF. The CDR3 nucleotides read TGTGCCAGCAGTAAGAAGGGGCCACTGCAGAGCTCCTACGAGCAGTACTTC. V is TRBV25-1 and J is TRBJ2-5; possibly TRBD1 for D (5 bases). The J call may be faulty, since TRBJ2-7 better matches the DNA end. Per the germline V gene, CDR1 is MGHDK and CDR2 is SYGVNS. CDR3 size: 17 residues.

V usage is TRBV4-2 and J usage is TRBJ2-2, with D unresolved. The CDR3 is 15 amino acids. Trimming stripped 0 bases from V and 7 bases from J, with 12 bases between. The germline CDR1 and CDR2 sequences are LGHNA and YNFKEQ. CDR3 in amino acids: CASSQEFTTNGELFF. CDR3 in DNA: TGTGCCAGCAGCCAAGAGTTCACAACTAACGGGGAGCTGTTTTTT.

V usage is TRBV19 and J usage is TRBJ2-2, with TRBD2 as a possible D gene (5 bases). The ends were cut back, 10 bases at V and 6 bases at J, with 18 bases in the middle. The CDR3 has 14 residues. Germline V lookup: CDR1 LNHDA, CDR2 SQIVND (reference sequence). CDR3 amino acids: CATDREGLPGELFF. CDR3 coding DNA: TGTGCCACCGACCGAGAGGGCCTGCCCGGGGAGCTGTTTTTT.

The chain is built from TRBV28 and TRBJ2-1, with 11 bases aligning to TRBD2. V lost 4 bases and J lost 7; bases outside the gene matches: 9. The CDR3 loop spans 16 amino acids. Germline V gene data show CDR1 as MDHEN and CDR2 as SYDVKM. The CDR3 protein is CASSSLAGGAWNEQFF. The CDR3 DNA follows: TGTGCCAGCAGTTCTTTAGCGGGAGGGGCTTGGAATGAGCAGTTCTTC.

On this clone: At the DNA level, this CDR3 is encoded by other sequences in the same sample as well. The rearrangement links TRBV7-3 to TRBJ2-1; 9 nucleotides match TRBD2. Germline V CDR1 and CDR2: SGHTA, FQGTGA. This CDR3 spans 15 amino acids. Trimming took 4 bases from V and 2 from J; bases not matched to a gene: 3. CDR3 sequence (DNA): TGTGCCAGCAGCTCGACTAGCGGAGCCTACAATGAGCAGTTCTTC. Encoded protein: CASSSTSGAYNEQFF.

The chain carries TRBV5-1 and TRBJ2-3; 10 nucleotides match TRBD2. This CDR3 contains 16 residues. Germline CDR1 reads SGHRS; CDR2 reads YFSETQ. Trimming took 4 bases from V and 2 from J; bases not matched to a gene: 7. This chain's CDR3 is CASSRGLAEITDTQYF. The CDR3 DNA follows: TGCGCCAGCAGCCGCGGACTAGCGGAGATCACAGATACGCAGTATTTT.

CDR3 bases: TGTGCCAGCAGCGTAGGGGTAGCGGGAGGGCCGAGAGAGACCCAGTACTTC. It specifies CASSVGVAGGPRETQYF. The rearrangement links TRBV9 to TRBJ2-5; 11 nucleotides line up with TRBD2. The V gene end was trimmed by 0 bases and the J gene end by 4 bases; junction bases not matched to a gene: 8. Germline CDR1 is SGDLS and CDR2 is YYNGEE. The CDR3 spans 17 residues. The variable domain in full, with the rest retrieved from reference TRBV9 and TRBJ2-5, is DSGVTQTPKHLITATGQRVTLRCSPRSGDLSVYWYQQSLDQGLQFLIQYYNGEERAKGNILERFSAQQFPDLHSELNLSSLELGDSALYFCASSVGVAGGPRETQYFGPGTRLLVL.

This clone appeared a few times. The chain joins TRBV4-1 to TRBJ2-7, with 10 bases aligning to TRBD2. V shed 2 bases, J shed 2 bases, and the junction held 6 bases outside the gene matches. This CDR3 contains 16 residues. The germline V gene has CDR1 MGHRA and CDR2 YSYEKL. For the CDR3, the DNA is TGCGCCAGCAGCCAAATTCGAGCGGGAGGGCCCTACGAGCAGTACTTC. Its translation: CASSQIRAGGPYEQYF.

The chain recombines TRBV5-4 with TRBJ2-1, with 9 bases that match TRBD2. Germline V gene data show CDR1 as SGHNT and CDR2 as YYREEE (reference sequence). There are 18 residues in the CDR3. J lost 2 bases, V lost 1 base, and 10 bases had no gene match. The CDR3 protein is CASSLTSGSQMAYNEQFF. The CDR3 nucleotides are TGTGCCAGCAGCTTGACTAGCGGGTCCCAGATGGCCTACAATGAGCAGTTCTTC.

For the CDR3, the DNA is TGTGCCACCAGCACCAGACTCACAGATACGCAGTATTTT. Protein: CATSTRLTDTQYF. The rearrangement uses TRBV15 and TRBJ2-3; D not resolved. From germline, CDR1 is LNHNV and CDR2 YYDKDF (reference sequence). The germline V and J ends were trimmed by 4 bases and 2 bases, with 7 bases remaining between them. There are 13 residues in the CDR3.

CDR3 in amino acids: CASSGRGEAGGEKLFF. The CDR3 coding sequence is TGTGCCAGCAGCGGCCGAGGGGAGGCAGGGGGCGAAAAACTGTTTTTT. The V gene is TRBV5-4, the J gene TRBJ1-4; 8 nucleotides line up with TRBD1. Trimming cost V 4 bases and J 8 bases; bases outside gene matches: 13. Germline V gives CDR1 SGHNT, CDR2 YYREEE (reference sequence). This CDR3 region has 16 residues.

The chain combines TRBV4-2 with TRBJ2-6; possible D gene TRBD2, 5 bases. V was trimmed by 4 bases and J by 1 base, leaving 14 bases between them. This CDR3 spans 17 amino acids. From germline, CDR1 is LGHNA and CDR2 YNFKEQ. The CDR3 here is CASSPGGSLSGANVLTF. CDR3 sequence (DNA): TGTGCCAGCAGCCCTGGAGGCAGTTTATCTGGGGCCAACGTCCTGACTTTC.

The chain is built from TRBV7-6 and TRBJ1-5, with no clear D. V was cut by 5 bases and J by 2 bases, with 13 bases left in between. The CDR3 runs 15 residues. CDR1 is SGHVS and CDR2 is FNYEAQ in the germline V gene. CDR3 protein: CASSPRMGGNQPQHF. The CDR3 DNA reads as TGTGCCAGCAGCCCCCGAATGGGCGGCAATCAGCCCCAGCATTTT.

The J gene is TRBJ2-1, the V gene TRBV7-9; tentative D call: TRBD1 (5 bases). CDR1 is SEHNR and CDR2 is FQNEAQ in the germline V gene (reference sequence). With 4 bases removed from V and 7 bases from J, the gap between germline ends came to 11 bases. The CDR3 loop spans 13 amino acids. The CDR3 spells CASSSSGSNEQFF. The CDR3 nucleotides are TGTGCCAGCAGCTCATCAGGGTCGAATGAGCAGTTCTTC.